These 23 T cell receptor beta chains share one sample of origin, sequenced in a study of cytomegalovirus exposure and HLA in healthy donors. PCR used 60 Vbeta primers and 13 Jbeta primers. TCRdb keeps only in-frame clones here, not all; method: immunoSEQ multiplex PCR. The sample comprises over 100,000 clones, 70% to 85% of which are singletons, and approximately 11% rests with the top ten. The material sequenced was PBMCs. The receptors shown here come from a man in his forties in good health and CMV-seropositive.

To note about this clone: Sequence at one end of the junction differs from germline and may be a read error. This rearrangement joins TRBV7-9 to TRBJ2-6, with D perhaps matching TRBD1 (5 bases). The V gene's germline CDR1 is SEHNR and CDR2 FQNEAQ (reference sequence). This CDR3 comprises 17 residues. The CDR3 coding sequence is TGTGCCAGCAGCTTATACTCGGGCAGGTCTGGGGCCAACGGCCTGACTTTC. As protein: CASSLYSGRSGANGLTF.

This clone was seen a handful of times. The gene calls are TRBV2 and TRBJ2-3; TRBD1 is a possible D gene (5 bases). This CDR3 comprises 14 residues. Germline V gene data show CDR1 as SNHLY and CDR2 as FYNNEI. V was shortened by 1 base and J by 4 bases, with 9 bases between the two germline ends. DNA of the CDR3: TGTGCCAGCAGTGAAGTCCAGGGCTCAGATACGCAGTATTTT. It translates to CASSEVQGSDTQYF. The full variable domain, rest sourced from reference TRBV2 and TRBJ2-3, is EPEVTQTPSHQVTQMGQEVILRCVPISNHLYFYWYRQILGQKVEFLVSFYNNEISEKSEIFDDQFSVERPDGSNFTLKIRSTKLEDSAMYFCASSEVQGSDTQYFGPGTRLTVL.

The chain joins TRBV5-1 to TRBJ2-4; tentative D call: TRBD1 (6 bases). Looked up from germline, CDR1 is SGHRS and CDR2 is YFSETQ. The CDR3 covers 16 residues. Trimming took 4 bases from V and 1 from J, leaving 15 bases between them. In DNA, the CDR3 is TGCGCCAGCAGCGATACAGGGACGTGGGCCAAAAACATTCAGTACTTC. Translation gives CASSDTGTWAKNIQYF.

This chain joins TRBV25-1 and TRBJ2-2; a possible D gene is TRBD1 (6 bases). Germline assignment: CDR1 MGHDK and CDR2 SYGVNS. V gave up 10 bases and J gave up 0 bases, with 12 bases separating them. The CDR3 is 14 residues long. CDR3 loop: CATRGQSNTGELFF. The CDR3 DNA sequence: TGTGCCACCAGAGGACAGTCGAACACCGGGGAGCTGTTTTTT.

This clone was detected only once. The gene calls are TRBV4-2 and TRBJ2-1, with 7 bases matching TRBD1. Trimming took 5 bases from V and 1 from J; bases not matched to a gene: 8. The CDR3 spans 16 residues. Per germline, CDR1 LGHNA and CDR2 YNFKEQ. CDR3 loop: CASSDGTANSYNEQFF. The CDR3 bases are TGTGCCAGCAGCGACGGGACAGCGAATTCCTACAATGAGCAGTTCTTC.

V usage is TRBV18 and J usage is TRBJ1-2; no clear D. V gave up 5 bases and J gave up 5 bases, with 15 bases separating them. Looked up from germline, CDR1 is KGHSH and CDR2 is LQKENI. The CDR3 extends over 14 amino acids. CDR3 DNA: TGTGCCAGCTCAACGGGAGGGATCCCGTATGGCTACACCTTC. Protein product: CASSTGGIPYGYTF.

CDR3 loop: CASSQNRGQGDGYTF. The CDR3 nucleotides are TGTGCCAGCAGTCAAAACAGGGGGCAGGGCGATGGCTACACCTTC. The chain combines TRBV2 with TRBJ1-2; 9 bases are a match to TRBD1. V trimming: 5 bases; J trimming: 6 bases; junction bases outside the gene matches: 10. CDR3 size: 15 residues. Germline V gene sequence: CDR1 SNHLY, CDR2 FYNNEI.

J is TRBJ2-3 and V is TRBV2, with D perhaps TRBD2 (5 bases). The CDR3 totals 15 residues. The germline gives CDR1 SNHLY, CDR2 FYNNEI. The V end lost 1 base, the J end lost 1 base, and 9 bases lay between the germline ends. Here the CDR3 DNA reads TGTGCCAGCAGTGAAGGTTTCGGGGGCACAGATACGCAGTATTTT. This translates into CASSEGFGGTDTQYF.

The CDR3 bases are TGTGCCAGCTTCGATGTTCGAGGGCTAGCCAAAAACATTCAGTACTTC. Translated: CASFDVRGLAKNIQYF. V gene TRBV7-2 combines with J gene TRBJ2-4; D might be TRBD2 (5 bases). The V gene lost 8 bases and the J gene lost 0 bases, with 17 bases spanning the gap. Germline CDR1 SGHTA, CDR2 FQGNSA. The CDR3 sequence is 16 residues long.

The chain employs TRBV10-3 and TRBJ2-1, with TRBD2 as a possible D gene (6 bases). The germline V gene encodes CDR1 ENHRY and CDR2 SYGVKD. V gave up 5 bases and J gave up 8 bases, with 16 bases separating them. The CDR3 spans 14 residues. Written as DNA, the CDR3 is TGTGCCATCAGTCCCCAGACTAGTTACTATGAGCAGTTCTTC. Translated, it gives CAISPQTSYYEQFF.

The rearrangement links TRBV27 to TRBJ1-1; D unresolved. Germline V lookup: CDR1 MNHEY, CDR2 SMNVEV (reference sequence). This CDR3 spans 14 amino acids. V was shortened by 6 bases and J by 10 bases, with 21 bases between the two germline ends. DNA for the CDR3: TGTGCCAGCAGCCGTAACCGGGGAGGTGTGGGAGCTTTCTTT. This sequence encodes CASSRNRGGVGAFF.

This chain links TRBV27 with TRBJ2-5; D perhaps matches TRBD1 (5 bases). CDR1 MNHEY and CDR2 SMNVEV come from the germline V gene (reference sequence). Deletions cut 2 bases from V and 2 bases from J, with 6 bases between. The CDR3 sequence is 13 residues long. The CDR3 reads CASSLQGQETQYF. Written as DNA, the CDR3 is TGTGCCAGCAGTTTACAGGGTCAAGAGACCCAGTACTTC.

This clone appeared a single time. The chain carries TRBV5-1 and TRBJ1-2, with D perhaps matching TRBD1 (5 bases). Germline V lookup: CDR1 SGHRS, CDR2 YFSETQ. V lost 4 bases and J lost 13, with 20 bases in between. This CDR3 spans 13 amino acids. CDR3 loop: CASSPGGDLSRTF. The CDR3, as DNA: TGCGCCAGCAGCCCGGGAGGGGATCTCAGCCGCACCTTC.

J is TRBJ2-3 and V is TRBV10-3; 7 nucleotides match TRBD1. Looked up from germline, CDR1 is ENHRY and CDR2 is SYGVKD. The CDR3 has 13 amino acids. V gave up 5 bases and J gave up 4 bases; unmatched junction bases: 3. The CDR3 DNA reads TGTGCCATCAGTACAGGGGTAGCAGATACGCAGTATTTT. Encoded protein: CAISTGVADTQYF.

The CDR3: CASSPGQMNTEAFF. CDR3 nucleotides: TGTGCCAGTAGTCCCGGACAGATGAACACTGAAGCTTTCTTT. The genes are TRBV19 and TRBJ1-1, with D possibly TRBD1 on 6 matching bases. Germline assignment: CDR1 LNHDA and CDR2 SQIVND (reference sequence). The V and J ends lost 5 bases and 0 bases respectively, with 10 bases between them. The length of the CDR3 is 14 residues.

Written as DNA, the CDR3 is TGTGCCAGCAGTCAGACAGGAATTAACACCGGGGAGCTGTTTTTT. Translated, it gives CASSQTGINTGELFF. This chain uses TRBV27 with TRBJ2-2; the D gene is possibly TRBD1 (6 bases). Trimming left V 5 bases short and J 2 bases short, with 12 bases between. The CDR3 loop spans 15 amino acids. From germline, CDR1 is MNHEY and CDR2 SMNVEV (reference sequence).

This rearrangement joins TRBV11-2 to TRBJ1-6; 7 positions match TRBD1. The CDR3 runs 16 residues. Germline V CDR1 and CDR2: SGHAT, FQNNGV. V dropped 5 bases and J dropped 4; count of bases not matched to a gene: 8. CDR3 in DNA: TGTGCCAGCAGCCAAGGCGCAGGGGGATATAATTCACCCCTCCACTTT. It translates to CASSQGAGGYNSPLHF.

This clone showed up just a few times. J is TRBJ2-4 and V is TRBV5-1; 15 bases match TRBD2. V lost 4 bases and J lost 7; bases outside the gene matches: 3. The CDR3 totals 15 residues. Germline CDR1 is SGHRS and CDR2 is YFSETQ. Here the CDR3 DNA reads TGCGCCAGCAGCCAAGGGACTAGCGGGGGGAACATTCAGTACTTC. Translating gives CASSQGTSGGNIQYF.

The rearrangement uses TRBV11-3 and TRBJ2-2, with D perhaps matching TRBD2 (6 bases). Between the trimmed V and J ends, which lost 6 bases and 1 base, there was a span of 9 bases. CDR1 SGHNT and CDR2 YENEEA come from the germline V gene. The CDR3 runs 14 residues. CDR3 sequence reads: CASRRRGNTGELFF. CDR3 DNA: TGTGCCAGCAGGAGGCGGGGGAACACCGGGGAGCTGTTTTTT.

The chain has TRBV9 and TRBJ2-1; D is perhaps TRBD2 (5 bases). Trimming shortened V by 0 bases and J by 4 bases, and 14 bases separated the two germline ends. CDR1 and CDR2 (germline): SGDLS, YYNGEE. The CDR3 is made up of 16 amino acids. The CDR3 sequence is CASSVDYSGTYNEQFF. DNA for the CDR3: TGTGCCAGCAGCGTAGATTATTCGGGAACATACAATGAGCAGTTCTTC.

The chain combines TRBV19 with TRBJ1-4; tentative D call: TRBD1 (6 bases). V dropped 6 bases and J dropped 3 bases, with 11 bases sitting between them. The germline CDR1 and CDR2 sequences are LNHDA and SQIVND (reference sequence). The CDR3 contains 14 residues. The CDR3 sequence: CASSPGAPNEKLFF. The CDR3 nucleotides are TGTGCCAGTAGCCCAGGGGCTCCTAATGAAAAACTGTTTTTT.

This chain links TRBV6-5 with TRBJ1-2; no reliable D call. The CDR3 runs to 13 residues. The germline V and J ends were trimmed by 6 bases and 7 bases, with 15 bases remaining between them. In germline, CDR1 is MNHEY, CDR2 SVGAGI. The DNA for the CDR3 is TGTGCCAGCAGCGCCGGGCGGGCAGGTGGCTACACCTTC. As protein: CASSAGRAGGYTF.

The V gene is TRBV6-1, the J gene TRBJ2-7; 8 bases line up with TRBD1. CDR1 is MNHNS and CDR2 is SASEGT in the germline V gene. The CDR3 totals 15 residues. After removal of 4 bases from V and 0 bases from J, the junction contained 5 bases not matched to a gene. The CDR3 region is CASSARTGNSYEQYF. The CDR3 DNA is TGTGCCAGCAGTGCCCGGACAGGGAACTCCTACGAGCAGTACTTC.